This TCR beta chain is drawn from a study of T cell changes during pregnancy in multiple sclerosis (dated by TCRdb to about 2019). The study in broad terms: Changes in the T cell repertoire over the course of pregnancy were examined in this study in women with multiple sclerosis.

Points on this clone: The target of this receptor is not known. The input lacks base qualities; no much larger clone sits a single base away.

Preparation of the library involved the immunoSEQ multiplex PCR assay. The table was pulled from immuneACCESS by TCRdb, which kept in-frame rearrangements only. Such tables lose some clones; where checked, under half of the loss comes from unresolved V genes, and the rest has no known cause. Within this sample are about 70,000 clones, with approximately 90% of them counted one time only. Over 1.3% of the sample is in the top ten clones. The source was peripheral blood, collected after pregnancy. This sequence originates from a female donor with multiple sclerosis, enrolled in a pregnancy study.

The CDR3 has the sequence CASSFRQGLGQETQYF. The bases read TGTGCCAGCAGCTTCAGACAGGGTTTGGGGCAAGAGACCCAGTACTTC. The V gene is TRBV9 and the J gene is TRBJ2-5, and 7 junction bases match TRBD1. Its CDR3 holds 16 amino acids, cysteine through phenylalanine. The only DNA kept is the CDR3, 48 bases in frame from the first base. Compared with germline, V lacks 4 bases and J lacks 2 bases; bases without a gene match: 11. The germline V gene sets CDR1 to SGDLS and CDR2 to YYNGEE.